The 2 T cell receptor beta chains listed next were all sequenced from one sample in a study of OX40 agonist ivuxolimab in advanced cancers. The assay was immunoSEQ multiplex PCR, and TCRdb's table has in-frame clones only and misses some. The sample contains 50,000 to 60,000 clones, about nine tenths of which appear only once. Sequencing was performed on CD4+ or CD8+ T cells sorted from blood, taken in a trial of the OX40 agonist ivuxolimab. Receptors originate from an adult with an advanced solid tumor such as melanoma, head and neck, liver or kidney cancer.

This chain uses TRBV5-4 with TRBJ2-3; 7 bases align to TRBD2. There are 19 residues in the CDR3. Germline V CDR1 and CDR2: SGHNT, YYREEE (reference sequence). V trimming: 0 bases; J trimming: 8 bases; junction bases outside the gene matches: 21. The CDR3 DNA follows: TGTGCCAGCAGCTTGGACCCCACCTTAGTTGCGGGAGAGGGAGGTACGCAGTATTTT. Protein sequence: CASSLDPTLVAGEGGTQYF.

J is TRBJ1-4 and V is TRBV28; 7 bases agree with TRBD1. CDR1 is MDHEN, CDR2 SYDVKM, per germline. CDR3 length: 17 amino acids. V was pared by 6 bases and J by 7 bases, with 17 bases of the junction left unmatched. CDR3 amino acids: CASSPGFGQAQGEKLFF. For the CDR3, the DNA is TGTGCCAGCAGCCCAGGTTTTGGACAGGCTCAAGGTGAAAAACTGTTTTTT.